A selection of T cell receptor beta chains follows, all from one sample in a study of blood T cells in healthy people across ages. MiXCR was run by TCRdb on the 5' RACE reads, yielding one entry per CDR3 protein. This repertoire shows 700,000 to 1,000,000 distinct CDR3 sequences, approximately 48% found once; its top ten account for about a fifth. Sequenced: blood. Receptor source: a man aged 60-69 years in good health. Both conserved end residues are part of each CDR3. D genes are given only for firm matches. The listing skips clone size in some rows; elsewhere it reads once, few, many or a size class.

size	D	V	J	DNA	CDR3
.	TRBD1	TRBV27	TRBJ1-4	TGTGCCAGCGCAAGACAGGGAGAGAATGAAAAACTGTTTTTT	CASARQGENEKLFF
many	.	TRBV29-1	TRBJ2-7	TGCAGCAAGGGCCAGTTCTACGAGCAGTACTTC	CSKGQFYEQYF
.	TRBD1	TRBV6-9	TRBJ2-7	TGTGCCAGCAGTTATGGGCAGGGGGCGCGGGAAGAGCAGTACTTC	CASSYGQGAREEQYF
.	.	TRBV25-1	TRBJ2-5	TGTGCCAGCAGTGGACCCCGGGAGCAGTACTTC	CASSGPREQYF
.	TRBD1	TRBV6-6	TRBJ1-2	TGTGCCAGAAGGCCCCAGGGACAGAGCTATGGCTACACCTTC	CARRPQGQSYGYTF
.	TRBD2	TRBV11-1	TRBJ2-7	TGCGCCAGCAGCTCCCCTAGCGGGGGAACTTCCTACGAGCAGTACTTC	CASSSPSGGTSYEQYF
.	.	TRBV7-9	TRBJ1-4	TGTGCCAGCAGCTTAGGTCGGGGGAATACTAATGAAAAACTGTTTTTT	CASSLGRGNTNEKLFF
few	.	TRBV5-1	TRBJ2-4	TGCGCCAGCAGCTTGGAACAGGCCAAAAACATTCAGTACTTC	CASSLEQAKNIQYF
.	.	TRBV25-1	TRBJ1-2	TGTGCCAGCAGGGAATCGGGGTATGGCTACACCTTC	CASRESGYGYTF
.	.	TRBV24-1	TRBJ2-5	TGTGCCACCAGTGATATGGGGTACAATGAGCAGTACTTC	CATSDMGYNEQYF
few	.	TRBV29-1	TRBJ2-7	TGCAGCGTGGTGGGGCAGGACTCCTACGAGCAGTACTTC	CSVVGQDSYEQYF
.	TRBD1	TRBV6-1	TRBJ2-1	TGTGCCAGCATAAGGGACAGGGGCAGCTCCTACAATGAGCAGTTCTTC	CASIRDRGSSYNEQFF
.	.	TRBV28	TRBJ1-2	TGTGCCAGCAGTGGATTTGCGGGAGTGGGTGGCTACACCTTC	CASSGFAGVGGYTF
.	.	TRBV13	TRBJ2-5	TGTGCCAGCAGCGAGGGACTCCGGCAAGAGACCCTGTACTTC	CASSEGLRQETLYF
.	TRBD1	TRBV2	TRBJ2-1	TGTGCCAGCAGTGAAGACAGGGGTAGCAATGAGCAGTTCTTC	CASSEDRGSNEQFF
.	TRBD2	TRBV6-2/TRBV6-3	TRBJ2-5	TGTGCCAGCAGTTACACCGGACTAGCAAGCGAGACCCAGTACTTC	CASSYTGLASETQYF
.	.	TRBV20-1	TRBJ1-2	TGCAGTGCCCCACAGGTCTATGGCTACACCTTC	CSAPQVYGYTF
.	TRBD2	TRBV7-2	TRBJ2-1	TGTGCCAGCAGCTTAGAGGGGACGGGGGGTCGGAATGAGCAGTTCTTC	CASSLEGTGGRNEQFF
.	.	TRBV4-3	TRBJ2-3	TGCGCCAGCAGCCCGCGGACGGATCGGTCCCGGGATACGCAGTATTTT	CASSPRTDRSRDTQYF
.	.	TRBV10-3	TRBJ1-4	TGTGCCATCAGTGAGTCTTGGGGGGCTGACGAAAAACTGTTTTTT	CAISESWGADEKLFF
.	TRBD2	TRBV7-2	TRBJ2-3	TGTGCCAGCAGTGCGAGCGGGGGGGCCCCGGCAGATACGCAGTATTTT	CASSASGGAPADTQYF
many	.	TRBV29-1	TRBJ2-4	TGCAGCGTTGTCGAGGGGGACTTTCGGATCCGCGCCAAAAACATTCAGTACTTC	CSVVEGDFRIRAKNIQYF
few	TRBD1	TRBV5-1	TRBJ2-5	TGCGCCAGCAGCTTGGAGGACAGGCAGTACTTC	CASSLEDRQYF
.	.	TRBV5-1	TRBJ2-7	TGCGCCAGCAGCTTGGACGAGGCATACGAGCAGTACTTC	CASSLDEAYEQYF
.	TRBD1	TRBV27	TRBJ2-6	TGTGCCAGCGGAAAGACAGGGCTCCCTAGCTCTGGGGCCAACGTCCTGACTTTC	CASGKTGLPSSGANVLTF
.	.	TRBV2	TRBJ2-7	TGTGCCAGCAGTGAAGCGCCGGGCTACGAGCAGTACTTC	CASSEAPGYEQYF
.	.	TRBV29-1	TRBJ1-2	TGCAGCGTTGAAACGGGTATCGACTATGGCTACACCTTC	CSVETGIDYGYTF
.	TRBD2	TRBV12-3/TRBV12-4	TRBJ2-1	TGTGCCAGCACCAAACTAGCGGGGGGCTACAATGAGCAGTTCTTC	CASTKLAGGYNEQFF
few	TRBD2	TRBV6-5	TRBJ2-1	TGTGCCAGCAGTTGGAGGGGACTAAGCCCAAGCTCCTACAATGAGCAGTTCTTC	CASSWRGLSPSSYNEQFF
.	.	TRBV2	TRBJ2-7	TGTGCCAGCAGGGATCTTCAGGCCTACGAGCAGTACTTC	CASRDLQAYEQYF
.	.	TRBV20-1	TRBJ2-1	TGCAGTGCTAACCCCCGGGGGGCCACCTACAATGAGCAGTTCTTC	CSANPRGATYNEQFF
once	.	TRBV6-2/TRBV6-3	TRBJ1-1	TGTGCCAGCAGGAGTAGCGGCTGGGAAGCTTTCTTT	CASRSSGWEAFF
many	.	TRBV28	TRBJ2-1	TGTGCCAGCAGTTCTACAGGGACTATTGATGAGCAGTTCTTC	CASSSTGTIDEQFF
.	.	TRBV12-3/TRBV12-4	TRBJ2-7	TGTGCCAGCAGTTTAGAGAGGGGGAGGGCCTACGAGCAGTACTTC	CASSLERGRAYEQYF
.	.	TRBV5-1	TRBJ2-4	TGCGCCAGCAGCTTAGCAACAGGGGAGGGAAACATTCAGTACTTC	CASSLATGEGNIQYF
few	TRBD1	TRBV5-1	TRBJ1-6	TGCGCCAGCAGCTTGGAGACCCGCGGGACAGCTTATAATTCACCCCTCCACTTT	CASSLETRGTAYNSPLHF
.	.	TRBV11-2	TRBJ2-7	TGTGCCAGCAGCTTAAGCAGGGGGGCTTCCTACGAGCAGTACTTC	CASSLSRGASYEQYF
few	.	TRBV28	TRBJ1-4	TGTGCCAGCAGTATTATACGTTGGGATGAAAAACTGTTTTTT	CASSIIRWDEKLFF
few	.	TRBV7-2	TRBJ2-5	TGTGCCAGCAGCCCGCCCCTGGGTTCCCGGGGTCGAAAGACCCAGTACTTC	CASSPPLGSRGRKTQYF
few	.	TRBV6-5	TRBJ2-5	TGTGCCAGCAGTTACTCGAGCAGGGAGGTGACCCAGTACTTC	CASSYSSREVTQYF
.	TRBD1	TRBV7-8	TRBJ1-5	TGTGCCAGCAGCCGCGACCGGACAGGGTCGGGCCAGCCCCAGCATTTT	CASSRDRTGSGQPQHF
few	TRBD2	TRBV20-1	TRBJ2-5	TGCAGTGCTAGAGACGCAAGCCGGACTAGCGGGGGGCCAAGGGGTGAGACCCAGTACTTC	CSARDASRTSGGPRGETQYF
once	.	TRBV6-1	TRBJ2-5	TGTGCCAGCAGTGAATCTTGGGTTCAAGAGACCCAGTACTTC	CASSESWVQETQYF
.	.	TRBV12-3/TRBV12-4	TRBJ2-1	TGTGCCAGCAGTGAACAGTACAATGAGCAGTTCTTC	CASSEQYNEQFF
few	TRBD1	TRBV3-1	TRBJ2-5	TGTGCCAGCAGTTTTACCAGAGACAGGGCTCGATTTCAAGAGACCCAGTACTTC	CASSFTRDRARFQETQYF
.	TRBD1	TRBV29-1	TRBJ1-4	TGCAGCGTTGCCCCCGGGACAGATGAAAAACTGTTTTTT	CSVAPGTDEKLFF
.	.	TRBV6-5	TRBJ2-1	TGTGCCAGCAGTTACTCGATGGTGAGACTTGAGCAGTTCTTC	CASSYSMVRLEQFF
many	.	TRBV20-1	TRBJ2-1	TGCAGTGCTAGCGGGGGGCAATCCTACAATGAGCAGTTCTTC	CSASGGQSYNEQFF
.	.	TRBV2	TRBJ1-6	TGTGCCAGCAGTGCGGACGCAGATAATTCACCCCTCCACTTT	CASSADADNSPLHF
.	.	TRBV5-8	TRBJ2-5	TGTGCCAGCAGCTTGAGGGTTTTAGGGAAGGAGACCCAGTACTTC	CASSLRVLGKETQYF
.	.	TRBV27	TRBJ1-6	TGTGCCGGCAGTTTTATCACAGGAGCCAATTCACCCCTCCACTTT	CAGSFITGANSPLHF
.	TRBD1	TRBV5-5	TRBJ1-5	TGTGCCAGCAGCCGGGACAGGGGTTTCAATCAGCCCCAGCATTTT	CASSRDRGFNQPQHF